One TCR beta chain is described in this entry. The data stem from a study of blood T cells in healthy people across ages. Germline V gene data show CDR1 as LGHDT and CDR2 as YNNKEL (reference sequence). V trimming: 6 bases; J trimming: 8 bases; junction bases outside the gene matches: 7. CDR3 length: 13 amino acids. PCR was performed a second time for roughly 7 to 12 cycles using a sample-barcoded 5' primer and a J-beta primer mix. TCRdb fed the 5' RACE reads into MiXCR, producing one record per CDR3 protein. Of approximately 800,000 distinct CDR3 sequences in the sample, 58% were seen once. The chain is built from TRBV3-1 and TRBJ1-2; 9 nucleotides line up with TRBD1. This receptor was obtained from a man aged 25-45 years in good health. The sequencing input was blood. The CDR3 coding sequence is TGTGCCAGCAGACACGGACAGGGGTCCGGCTACACCTTC. Protein: CASRHGQGSGYTF.